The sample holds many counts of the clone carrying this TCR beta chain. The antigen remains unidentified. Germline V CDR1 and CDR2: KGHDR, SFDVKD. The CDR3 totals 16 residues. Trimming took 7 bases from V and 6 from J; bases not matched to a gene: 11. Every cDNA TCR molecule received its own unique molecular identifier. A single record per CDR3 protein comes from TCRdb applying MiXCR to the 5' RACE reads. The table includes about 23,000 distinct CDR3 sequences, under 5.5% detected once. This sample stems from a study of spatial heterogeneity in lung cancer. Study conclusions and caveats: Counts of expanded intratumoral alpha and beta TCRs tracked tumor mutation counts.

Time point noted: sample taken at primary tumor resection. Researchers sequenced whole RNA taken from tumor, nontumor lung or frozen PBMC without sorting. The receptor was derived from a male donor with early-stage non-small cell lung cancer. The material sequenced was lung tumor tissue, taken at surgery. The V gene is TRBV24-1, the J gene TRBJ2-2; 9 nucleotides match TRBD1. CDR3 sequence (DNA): TGTGCCACCAGGGGGACAGGGTTGTTGGGCGCCGGGGAGCTGTTTTTT. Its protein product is CATRGTGLLGAGELFF.